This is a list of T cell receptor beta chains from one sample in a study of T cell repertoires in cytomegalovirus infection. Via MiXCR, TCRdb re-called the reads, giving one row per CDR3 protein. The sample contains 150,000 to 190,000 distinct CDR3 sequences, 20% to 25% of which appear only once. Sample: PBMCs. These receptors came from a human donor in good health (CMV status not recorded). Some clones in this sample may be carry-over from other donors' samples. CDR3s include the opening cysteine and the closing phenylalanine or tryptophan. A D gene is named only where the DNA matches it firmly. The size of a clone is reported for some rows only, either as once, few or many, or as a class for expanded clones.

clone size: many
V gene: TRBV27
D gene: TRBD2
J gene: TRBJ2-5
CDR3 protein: CASRETTSGRNQETQYF
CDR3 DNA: TGTGCCAGCAGGGAAACCACTAGCGGGAGAAACCAAGAGACCCAGTACTTC

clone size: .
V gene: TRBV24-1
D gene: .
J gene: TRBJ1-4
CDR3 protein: CATSDIGIGEKLFF
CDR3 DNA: TGTGCCACCAGTGATATCGGGATTGGGGAAAAACTGTTTTTT

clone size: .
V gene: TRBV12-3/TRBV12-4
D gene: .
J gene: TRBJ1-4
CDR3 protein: CASGVKTNEKLFF
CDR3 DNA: TGTGCCAGCGGGGTGAAGACTAATGAAAAACTGTTTTTT

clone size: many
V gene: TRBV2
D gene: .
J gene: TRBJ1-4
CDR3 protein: CASRPDQATNEKLFF
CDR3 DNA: TGTGCCAGCAGACCCGATCAGGCAACTAATGAAAAACTGTTTTTT

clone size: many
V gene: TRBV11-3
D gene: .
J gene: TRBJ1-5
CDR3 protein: CASSLVRQWVCQPQHF
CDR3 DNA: TGTGCCAGCAGCTTAGTGCGACAGTGGGTTTGTCAGCCCCAGCATTTT

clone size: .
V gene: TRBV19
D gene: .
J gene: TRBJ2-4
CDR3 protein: CASSLTTNIQYF
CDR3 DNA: TGTGCCAGTAGTCTAACGACAAACATTCAGTACTTC

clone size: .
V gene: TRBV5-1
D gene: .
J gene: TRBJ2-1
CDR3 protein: CASSSRTDNEQFF
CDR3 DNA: TGCGCCAGCAGCTCCCGGACAGACAATGAGCAGTTCTTC

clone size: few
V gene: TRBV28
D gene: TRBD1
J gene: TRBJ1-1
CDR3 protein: CASSPQGGTEAFF
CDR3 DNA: TGTGCCAGCAGTCCTCAGGGGGGAACTGAAGCTTTCTTT

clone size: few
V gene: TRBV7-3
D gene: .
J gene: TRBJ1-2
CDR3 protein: CASSLTGEYGYTF
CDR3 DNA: TGTGCCAGCAGCTTAACGGGGGAATATGGCTACACCTTC

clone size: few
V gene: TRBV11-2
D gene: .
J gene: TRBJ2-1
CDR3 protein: CASSPRVVGQFF
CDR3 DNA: TGTGCCAGCAGCCCTAGGGTAGTAGGGCAGTTCTTC

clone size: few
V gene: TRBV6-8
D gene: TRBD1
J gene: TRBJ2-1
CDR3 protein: CASRTTGTGRYNEQFF
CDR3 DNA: TGTGCCAGCAGGACGACCGGGACAGGAAGATACAATGAGCAGTTCTTC

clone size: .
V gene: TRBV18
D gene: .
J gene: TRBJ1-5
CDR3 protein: CASSPVEGNQPQHF
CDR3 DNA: TGTGCCAGCTCACCGGTCGAGGGAAACCAGCCCCAGCATTTT

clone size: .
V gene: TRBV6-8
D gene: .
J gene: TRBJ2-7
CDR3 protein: CASSYQSNGRPLPYEQYF
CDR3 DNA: TGTGCCAGCAGTTACCAGAGTAACGGCCGGCCGCTCCCCTACGAGCAGTACTTC

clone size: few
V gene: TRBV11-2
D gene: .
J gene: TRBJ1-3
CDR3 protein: CASSLEGTLSSGNTIYF
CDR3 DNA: TGTGCCAGCAGCTTAGAGGGGACCCTGAGCTCTGGAAACACCATATATTTT

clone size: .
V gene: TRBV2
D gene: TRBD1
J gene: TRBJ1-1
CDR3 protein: CASSERQGWGDDTEAFF
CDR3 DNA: TGTGCCAGCAGTGAAAGACAGGGTTGGGGGGACGACACTGAAGCTTTCTTT

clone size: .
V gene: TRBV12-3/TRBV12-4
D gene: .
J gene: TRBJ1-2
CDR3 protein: CASSFNFPEGYTF
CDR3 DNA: TGTGCCAGCAGTTTCAACTTCCCGGAGGGCTACACCTTC

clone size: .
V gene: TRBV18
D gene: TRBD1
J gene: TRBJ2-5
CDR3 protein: CASSPRGGKGETQYF
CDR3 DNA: TGTGCCAGCTCACCACGAGGGGGCAAGGGGGAGACCCAGTACTTC

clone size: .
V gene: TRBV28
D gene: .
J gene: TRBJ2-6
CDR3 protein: CASSKGQSSGANVLTF
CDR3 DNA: TGTGCCAGTTCAAAGGGGCAGAGCTCTGGGGCCAACGTCCTGACTTTC

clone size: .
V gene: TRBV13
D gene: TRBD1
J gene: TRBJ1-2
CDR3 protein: CASSFTGGAFYGYTF
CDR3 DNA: TGTGCCAGCAGCTTTACAGGGGGCGCTTTCTATGGCTACACCTTC

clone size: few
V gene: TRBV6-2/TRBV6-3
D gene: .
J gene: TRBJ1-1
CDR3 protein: CASSPNTLGNTEAFF
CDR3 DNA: TGTGCCAGCAGTCCCAACACCCTGGGGAACACTGAAGCTTTCTTT

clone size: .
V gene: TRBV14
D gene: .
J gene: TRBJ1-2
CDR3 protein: CASSPGVRSYGYTF
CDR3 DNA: TGTGCCAGCAGCCCCGGGGTCAGGAGCTATGGCTACACCTTC

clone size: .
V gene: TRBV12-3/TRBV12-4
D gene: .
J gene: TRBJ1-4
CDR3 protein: CASSSTPGAANEKLFF
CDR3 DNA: TGTGCCAGCAGTTCCACCCCGGGGGCGGCTAATGAAAAACTGTTTTTT

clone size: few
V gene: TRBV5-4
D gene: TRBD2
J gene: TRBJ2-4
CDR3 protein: CASSPGLAGIQNIQYF
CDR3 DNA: TGTGCCAGCAGCCCCGGACTAGCGGGAATCCAAAACATTCAGTACTTC

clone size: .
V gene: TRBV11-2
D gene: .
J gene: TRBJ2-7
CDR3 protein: CASSQASINKQYF
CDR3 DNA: TGTGCCAGCAGCCAGGCGTCGATCAACAAGCAGTACTTC

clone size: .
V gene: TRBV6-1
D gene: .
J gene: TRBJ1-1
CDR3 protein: CASSEFPASGNTEAFF
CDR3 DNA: TGTGCCAGCAGTGAATTTCCGGCCTCAGGGAACACTGAAGCTTTCTTT

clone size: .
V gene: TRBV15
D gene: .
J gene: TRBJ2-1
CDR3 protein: CATSRVGGNEQFF
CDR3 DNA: TGTGCCACCAGCAGAGTAGGGGGAAATGAGCAGTTCTTC

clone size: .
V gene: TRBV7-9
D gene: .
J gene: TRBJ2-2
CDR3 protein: CASSWRLLGGELFF
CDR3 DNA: TGTGCCAGCAGCTGGAGACTGCTCGGAGGGGAGCTGTTTTTT

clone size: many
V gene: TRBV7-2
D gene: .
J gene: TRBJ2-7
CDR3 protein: CASSLEELGYEQYF
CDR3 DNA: TGTGCCAGCAGCTTAGAAGAGCTGGGTTACGAGCAGTACTTC

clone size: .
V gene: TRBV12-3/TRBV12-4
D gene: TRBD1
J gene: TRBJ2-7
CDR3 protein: CASSPDRGKVEQYF
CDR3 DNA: TGTGCCAGCAGTCCGGACAGGGGTAAGGTCGAGCAGTACTTC

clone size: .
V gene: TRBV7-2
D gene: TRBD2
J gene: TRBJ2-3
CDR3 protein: CASSFLAGGPTDTQYF
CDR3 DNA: TGTGCCAGCAGCTTCCTAGCGGGGGGACCCACAGATACGCAGTATTTT

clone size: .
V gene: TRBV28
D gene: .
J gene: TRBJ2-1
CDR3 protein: CASSLFGGLDKIEQFF
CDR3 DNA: TGTGCCAGCAGTTTATTTGGGGGACTCGACAAAATCGAGCAGTTCTTC

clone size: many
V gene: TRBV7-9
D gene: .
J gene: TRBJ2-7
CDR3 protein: CASSTAGTNRYEQYF
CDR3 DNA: TGTGCCAGCAGCACCGCAGGGACGAATCGCTACGAGCAGTACTTC

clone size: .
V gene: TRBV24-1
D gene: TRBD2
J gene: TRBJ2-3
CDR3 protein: CATSDSRAGDRRAADTQYF
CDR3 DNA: TGTGCCACCAGTGATTCCCGGGCGGGGGACCGCCGGGCGGCAGATACGCAGTATTTT

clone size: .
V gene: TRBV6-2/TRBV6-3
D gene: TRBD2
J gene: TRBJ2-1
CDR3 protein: CASQGLDYNEQFF
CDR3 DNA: TGTGCCAGCCAGGGACTAGACTACAATGAGCAGTTCTTC

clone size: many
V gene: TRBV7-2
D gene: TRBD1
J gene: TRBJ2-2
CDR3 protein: CASSFDRAGELFF
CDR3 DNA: TGTGCCAGCAGCTTCGACAGGGCCGGGGAGCTGTTTTTT

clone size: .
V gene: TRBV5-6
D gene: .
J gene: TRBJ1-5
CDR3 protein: CASSPTWARGNQPQHF
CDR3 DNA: TGTGCCAGCAGCCCTACCTGGGCACGGGGAAATCAGCCCCAGCATTTT

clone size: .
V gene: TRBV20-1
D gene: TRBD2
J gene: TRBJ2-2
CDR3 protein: CSARRERGVSGSSTGELFF
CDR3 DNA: TGCAGTGCTAGAAGAGAGAGGGGGGTTAGCGGGAGTTCTACCGGGGAGCTGTTTTTT

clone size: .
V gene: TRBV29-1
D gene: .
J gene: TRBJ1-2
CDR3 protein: CSVDPREGGYGYTF
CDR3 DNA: TGCAGCGTTGACCCCAGAGAGGGGGGCTATGGCTACACCTTC

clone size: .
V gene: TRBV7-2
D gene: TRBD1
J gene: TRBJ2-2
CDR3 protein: CASSPQGFVNTGELFF
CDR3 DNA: TGTGCCAGCAGCCCACAGGGGTTTGTCAACACCGGGGAGCTGTTTTTT

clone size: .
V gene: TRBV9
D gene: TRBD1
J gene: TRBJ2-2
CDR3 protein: CASSVATGTGELFF
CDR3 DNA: TGTGCCAGCAGCGTAGCGACAGGGACCGGGGAGCTGTTTTTT

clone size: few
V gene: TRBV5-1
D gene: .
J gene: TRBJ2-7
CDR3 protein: CASSPTEVWIYEQYF
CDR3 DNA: TGCGCCAGCAGCCCGACAGAGGTATGGATCTACGAGCAGTACTTC

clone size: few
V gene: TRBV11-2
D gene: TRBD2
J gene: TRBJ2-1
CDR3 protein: CASSPTLAVAYNEQFF
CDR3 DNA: TGTGCCAGCAGCCCAACACTAGCGGTCGCCTACAATGAGCAGTTCTTC

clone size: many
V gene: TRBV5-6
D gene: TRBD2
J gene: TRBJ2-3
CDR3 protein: CASSSEAGTIYTDTQYF
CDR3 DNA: TGTGCCAGCAGCTCCGAAGCGGGAACTATTTACACAGATACGCAGTATTTT

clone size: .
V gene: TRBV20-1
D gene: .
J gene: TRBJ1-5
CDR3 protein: CSARKGRGRSHNQPQHF
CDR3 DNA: TGCAGTGCTAGAAAAGGCCGTGGCAGGAGCCACAATCAGCCCCAGCATTTT

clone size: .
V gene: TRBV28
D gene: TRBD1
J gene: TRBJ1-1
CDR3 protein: CASSPRQGAGTEAFF
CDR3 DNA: TGTGCCAGCAGTCCTCGACAGGGGGCAGGCACTGAAGCTTTCTTT

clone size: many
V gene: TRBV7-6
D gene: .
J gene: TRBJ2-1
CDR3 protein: CASSWGGAGNEQFF
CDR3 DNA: TGTGCCAGCAGCTGGGGCGGAGCCGGCAATGAGCAGTTCTTC

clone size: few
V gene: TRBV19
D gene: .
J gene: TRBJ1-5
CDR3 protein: CASNIRGANQPQHF
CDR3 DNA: TGTGCCAGTAATATTCGAGGGGCCAATCAGCCCCAGCATTTT

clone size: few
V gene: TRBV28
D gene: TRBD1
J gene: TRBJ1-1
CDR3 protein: CASSLGTGRNTEAFF
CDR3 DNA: TGTGCCAGCAGTTTAGGGACAGGCCGAAACACTGAAGCTTTCTTT

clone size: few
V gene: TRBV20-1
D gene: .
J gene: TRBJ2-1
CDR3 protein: CSAFLPGEQFF
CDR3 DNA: TGCAGTGCATTCCTCCCGGGTGAGCAGTTCTTC

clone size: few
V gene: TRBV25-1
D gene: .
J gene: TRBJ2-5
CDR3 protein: CASREETQYF
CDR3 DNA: TGTGCCAGCAGAGAGGAGACCCAGTACTTC

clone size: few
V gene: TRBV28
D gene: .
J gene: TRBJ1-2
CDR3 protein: CASSLGGLGQNYGYTF
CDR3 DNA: TGTGCCAGCAGTTTAGGAGGGCTAGGCCAGAACTATGGCTACACCTTC

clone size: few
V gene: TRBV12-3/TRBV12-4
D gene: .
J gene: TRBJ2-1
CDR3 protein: CASSPGQGRYYNEQFF
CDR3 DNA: TGTGCCAGCAGCCCCGGTCAGGGGCGCTATTACAATGAGCAGTTCTTC

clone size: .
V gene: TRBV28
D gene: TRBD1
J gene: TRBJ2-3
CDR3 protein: CASKGTGGADTQYF
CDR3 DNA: TGTGCCAGCAAAGGGACAGGGGGGGCAGATACGCAGTATTTT

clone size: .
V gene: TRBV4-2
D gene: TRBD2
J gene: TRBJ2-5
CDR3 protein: CASSQDLSAGPQYF
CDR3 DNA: TGTGCCAGCAGCCAAGATCTCTCAGCGGGGCCCCAGTACTTC

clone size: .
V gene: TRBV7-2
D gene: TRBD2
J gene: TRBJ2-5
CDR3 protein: CASTTQLAVETQYF
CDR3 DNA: TGTGCCAGCACAACACAGCTAGCGGTTGAGACCCAGTACTTC

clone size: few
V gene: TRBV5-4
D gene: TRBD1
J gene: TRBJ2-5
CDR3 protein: CASSDRANQETQYF
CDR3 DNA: TGTGCCAGCAGCGACAGGGCCAACCAAGAGACCCAGTACTTC

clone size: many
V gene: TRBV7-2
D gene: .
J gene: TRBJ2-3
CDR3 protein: CASSLGLLGTDTQYF
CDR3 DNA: TGTGCCAGCAGCCTAGGACTGCTTGGCACAGATACGCAGTATTTT

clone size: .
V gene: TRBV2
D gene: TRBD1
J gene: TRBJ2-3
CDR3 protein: CASSESGTGWDTQYF
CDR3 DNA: TGTGCCAGCAGTGAATCCGGGACAGGGTGGGATACGCAGTATTTT

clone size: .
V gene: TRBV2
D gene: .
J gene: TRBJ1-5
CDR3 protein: CASSVGQSNHPQHF
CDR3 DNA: TGTGCCAGCAGTGTAGGGCAGAGTAATCATCCCCAGCATTTT